Following are 19 T cell receptor beta chains from one sample sequenced in a study of blood T cell repertoires in COVID-19. TCRdb's table, derived via immunoSEQ multiplex PCR, lists solely in-frame clones and lacks some. The sample holds about 12,000 clones, approximately 80% seen once. The sample comprised peripheral blood. The receptors shown here come from a man older than 75 with acute or convalescent COVID-19.

DNA of the CDR3: TGCGCCAGCAGCCCGACAGGGGGGAATCAGCCCCAGCATTTT. It is translated as CASSPTGGNQPQHF. The V and J genes are TRBV5-1 and TRBJ1-5; 9 bases fit TRBD1. V gave up 4 bases and J gave up 4 bases; unmatched junction bases: 3. This CDR3 comprises 14 residues. CDR1 and CDR2 (germline): SGHRS, YFSETQ.

The chain couples TRBV3-1 (or the pseudogene TRBV3-2) to TRBJ2-1; D possibly corresponds to TRBD1 (6 bases). V dropped 4 bases and J dropped 0 bases, with 13 bases sitting between them. CDR1 is LGHDT and CDR2 is YNNKEL in the germline V gene (reference sequence). CDR3 size: 16 residues. The CDR3 spells CASSRTQGFSYNEQFF. The CDR3 region has the DNA TGTGCCAGCAGCCGAACACAGGGTTTCTCCTACAATGAGCAGTTCTTC.

The chain recombines TRBV7-8 with TRBJ1-2; the match to TRBD1 covers 9 bases. The CDR3 spans 16 residues. CDR1 is SGHVS and CDR2 is FQNEAQ in the germline V gene. With V trimmed by 5 bases and J by 4 bases, 11 bases remained unmatched. In DNA form, the CDR3 reads TGTGCCAGCAGCACACGTCCCGGGACAGGGATCTATGGCTACACCTTC. This translates into CASSTRPGTGIYGYTF. Variable domain in full (rest from reference TRBV7-8 and TRBJ1-2): GAGVSQSPRYKVAKRGQDVALRCDPISGHVSLFWYQQALGQGPEFLTYFQNEAQLDKSGLPSDRFFAERPEGSVSTLKIQRTQQEDSAVYLCASSTRPGTGIYGYTFGSGTRLTVV.

In nucleotides, the CDR3 is TGTGCCAGCAGAGAAGATAACGGAAAACTGTTTTTT. Its translation is CASREDNGKLFF. The chain combines TRBV12-3 or TRBV12-4 with TRBJ1-4; D not certain. Deletions cut 6 bases from V and 10 bases from J, with 12 bases between. CDR3 length equals 12 residues.

V and J are TRBV19 and TRBJ1-1, with D unresolved. Germline values: CDR1 LNHDA, CDR2 SQIVND (reference sequence). V was shortened by 5 bases and J by 1 base, with 5 bases between the two germline ends. This CDR3 has 12 amino acids. CDR3 DNA: TGTGCCAGTAGTCCTCGGAACACTGAAGCTTTCTTT. Protein: CASSPRNTEAFF.

This chain joins TRBV19 and TRBJ1-1, with D unresolved. The CDR3 spans 13 residues. In germline, CDR1 is LNHDA, CDR2 SQIVND (reference sequence). V was shortened by 5 bases and J by 5 bases, with 12 bases between the two germline ends. The DNA of the CDR3 is TGTGCCAGTAGTCCCGGATTGAGGACTGAAGCTTTCTTT. It specifies CASSPGLRTEAFF.

V gene TRBV5-1 combines with J gene TRBJ1-2, with D perhaps matching TRBD1 (6 bases). The CDR3 length is 13 residues. V lost 4 bases to trimming and J lost 4 bases, with 11 bases between them. Germline CDR1 is SGHRS and CDR2 is YFSETQ. CDR3 coding DNA: TGCGCCAGCAGCAGTACAGGGATCTATGGCTACACCTTC. Translating gives CASSSTGIYGYTF.

The chain combines TRBV29-1 with TRBJ1-1; no firm D call. The germline gives CDR1 SQVTM, CDR2 ANQGSEA. Trimming pared 5 bases from V and 5 bases from J, leaving 12 bases between. The length of the CDR3 is 12 residues. Here the CDR3 reads CSVRGGQTEAFF. The CDR3 bases are TGCAGCGTTCGAGGCGGGCAAACTGAAGCTTTCTTT.

The V call is TRBV11-2, the J call TRBJ2-3, with 8 bases aligning to TRBD1. The CDR3 runs 14 residues. Germline V CDR1 and CDR2: SGHAT, FQNNGV. Trimming removed 4 bases from V and 4 bases from J; junction bases left unmatched: 4. The CDR3 DNA follows: TGTGCCAGCAGCTCCTCAGGGGGCGCAGATACGCAGTATTTT. Translating gives CASSSSGGADTQYF. Drawing the rest from reference TRBV11-2 and TRBJ2-3, the complete variable domain is EAGVAQSPRYKIIEKRQSVAFWCNPISGHATLYWYQQILGQGPKLLIQFQNNGVVDDSQLPKDRFSAERLKGVDSTLKIQPAKLEDSAVYLCASSSSGGADTQYFGPGTRLTVL.

V gene TRBV6-5 combines with J gene TRBJ1-1, with D possibly TRBD1 on 5 matching bases. This CDR3 has 14 residues. Trimming cost V 4 bases and J 7 bases, with 16 bases left between them. CDR1 and CDR2 from the germline V gene are MNHEY and SVGAGI. Written as DNA, the CDR3 is TGTGCCAGCAGTTTAGGGCAAGGGGTTAGTGAAGCTTTCTTT. This encodes CASSLGQGVSEAFF.

The rearrangement links TRBV18 to TRBJ1-2, with D unclear. Between the trimmed V and J ends, which lost 2 bases and 8 bases, there was a span of 12 bases. Germline V gives CDR1 KGHSH, CDR2 LQKENI. The CDR3 has 13 amino acids. The CDR3 loop is CASSPSEGLGYTF. The CDR3 bases are TGTGCCAGCTCACCATCCGAGGGTCTCGGCTACACCTTC.

The rearrangement links TRBV4-1 to TRBJ1-6; D possibly corresponds to TRBD1 (6 bases). CDR1 and CDR2 (germline): MGHRA, YSYEKL. The CDR3 totals 16 residues. Trimming took 0 bases from V and 5 from J, leaving 11 bases between them. The CDR3 region is CASSQDTDSNNSPLHF. For the CDR3, the DNA is TGCGCCAGCAGCCAAGATACGGACAGCAATAATTCACCCCTCCACTTT.

V is TRBV30 and J is TRBJ1-3, with 7 bases that match TRBD1. Trimming removed 3 bases from V and 4 bases from J; junction bases left unmatched: 6. This CDR3 spans 14 amino acids. Germline V CDR1 and CDR2: GTSNPN, SVGIG (reference sequence). The CDR3 loop is CAWSPGTEGNTIYF. DNA of the CDR3: TGTGCCTGGAGCCCCGGGACAGAAGGAAACACCATATATTTT.

Only a few counts were recorded for this clone. The gene calls are TRBV7-9 and TRBJ1-4, with D hard to call. Trimming took 5 bases from V and 0 from J, leaving 7 bases between them. The CDR3 length is 14 residues. Germline V lookup: CDR1 SEHNR, CDR2 FQNEAQ (reference sequence). The CDR3 sequence is CASSPLATNEKLFF. The CDR3, as DNA: TGTGCCAGCAGCCCCCTAGCAACTAATGAAAAACTGTTTTTT.

The chain carries TRBV6-5 and TRBJ2-1; 8 nucleotides line up with TRBD1. Germline V gives CDR1 MNHEY, CDR2 SVGAGI. This CDR3 contains 15 residues. Losses at the gene ends were 5 bases for V and 0 bases for J; bases not matched to a gene: 3. CDR3 region: CASSRTGSSYNEQFF. The DNA of the CDR3 is TGTGCCAGCAGTAGGACAGGGAGCTCCTACAATGAGCAGTTCTTC.

The chain recombines TRBV6-5 with TRBJ1-1; D uncertain. Germline V lookup: CDR1 MNHEY, CDR2 SVGAGI. The CDR3 length is 12 residues. With 4 bases removed from V and 10 bases from J, the gap between germline ends came to 13 bases. This chain's CDR3 is CASSSTDLGAFF. DNA of the CDR3: TGTGCCAGCAGTTCCACGGACTTGGGAGCTTTCTTT.

V is TRBV2 and J is TRBJ2-3; D uncertain. The germline CDR1 and CDR2 sequences are SNHLY and FYNNEI. CDR3 length: 12 residues. The ends were cut back, 7 bases at V and 8 bases at J, with 13 bases in the middle. CDR3 nucleotides: TGTGCCAGCAACATTCCCCCGGGTACGCAGTATTTT. Its protein is CASNIPPGTQYF.

The CDR3 protein is CSAVNLLGQRPFF. In nucleotides, the CDR3 is TGCAGCGCCGTCAACTTATTGGGACAACGACCTTTCTTT. The chain links TRBV29-1 to TRBJ1-1, with D tentatively TRBD1 (6 bases). Germline V gene lookup returns CDR1 SQVTM and CDR2 ANQGSEA. Deletions cut 7 bases from V and 12 bases from J, with 24 bases between. The CDR3 totals 13 residues. Variable domain in full (rest from reference TRBV29-1 and TRBJ1-1): SAVISQKPSRDICQRGTSLTIQCQVDSQVTMMFWYRQQPGQSLTLIATANQGSEATYESGFVIDKFPISRPNLTFSTLTVSNMSPEDSSIYLCSAVNLLGQRPFFGQGTRLTVV.

The gene calls are TRBV18 and TRBJ2-5; D call uncertain. CDR1 and CDR2 from the germline V gene are KGHSH and LQKENI. The CDR3 covers 13 residues. The V gene lost 1 base and the J gene lost 5 bases, with 8 bases spanning the gap. Here the CDR3 reads CASSPLTVETQYF. The CDR3 DNA reads as TGTGCCAGCTCACCACTTACGGTGGAGACCCAGTACTTC.